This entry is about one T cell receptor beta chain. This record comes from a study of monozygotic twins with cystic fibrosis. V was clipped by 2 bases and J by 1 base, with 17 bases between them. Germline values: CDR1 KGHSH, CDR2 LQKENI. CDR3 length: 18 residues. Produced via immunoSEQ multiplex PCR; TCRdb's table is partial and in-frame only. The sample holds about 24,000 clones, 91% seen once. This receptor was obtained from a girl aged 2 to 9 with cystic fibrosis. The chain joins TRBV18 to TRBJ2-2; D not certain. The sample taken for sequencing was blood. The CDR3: CASSPTTYGYRNTGELFF. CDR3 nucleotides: TGTGCCAGCTCACCAACTACTTACGGGTACCGGAACACCGGGGAGCTGTTTTTT. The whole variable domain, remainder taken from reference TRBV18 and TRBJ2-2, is NAGVMQNPRHLVRRRGQEARLRCSPMKGHSHVYWYRQLPEEGLKFMVYLQKENIIDESGMPKERFSAEFPKEGPSILRIQQVVRGDSAAYFCASSPTTYGYRNTGELFFGEGSRLTVL.